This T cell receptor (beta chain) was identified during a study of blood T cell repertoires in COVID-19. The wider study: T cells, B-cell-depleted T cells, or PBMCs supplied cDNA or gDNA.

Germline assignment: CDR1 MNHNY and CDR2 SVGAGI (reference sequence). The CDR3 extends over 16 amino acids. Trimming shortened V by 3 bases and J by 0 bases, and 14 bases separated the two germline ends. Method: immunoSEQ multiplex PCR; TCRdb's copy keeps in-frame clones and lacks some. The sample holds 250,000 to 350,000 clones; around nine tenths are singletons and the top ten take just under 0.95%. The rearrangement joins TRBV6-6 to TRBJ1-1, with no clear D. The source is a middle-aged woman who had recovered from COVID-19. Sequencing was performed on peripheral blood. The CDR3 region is CASSYLAGILNTEAFF. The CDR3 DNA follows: TGTGCCAGCAGTTATCTGGCAGGCATTTTGAACACTGAAGCTTTCTTT.